This T cell receptor beta chain appears in the sequencing data of a study of CD8 T cells in Susac syndrome (dated by TCRdb to the late 2010s). For the wider study: The study used repertoire sequencing to test whether antigen drove CD8+ T cell activation and differentiation in Susac syndrome. CD8+ T cell repertoire clonality was compared between over 9 healthy donors, approximately 14 Susac syndrome patients and 15 multiple sclerosis patients.

Peripheral blood CD8+ and CD4+ T cells from healthy donors, Susac syndrome patients and multiple sclerosis patients were profiled using high-throughput TCR beta sequencing. Treatment-naive patients with stable or active relapsing-remitting disease fulfilling revised McDonald criteria were used as multiple sclerosis controls. CD8+ TEMRA cells were enriched by FACS, while bulk CD8+ and CD4+ T cells were purified by magnetic negative isolation. Blood was drawn into EDTA tubes, processed within 24 hours, and PBMCs were isolated by density gradient centrifugation. PBMCs intended for TCR sequencing were cryopreserved in liquid nitrogen and thawed later in a water bath at 37 degrees C. Purity of sorted or isolated CD4+, CD8+ and CD8+ TEMRA cells was at least 90%. The paper as a whole reports these results and caveats: The study acknowledged that relatively few individuals were included in the TCR sequencing and HLA analysis.

The CDR3 runs 18 residues from the cysteine to the phenylalanine. Of all the DNA, just the CDR3 is kept, 54 bases in frame from base 1. CDR1 SEHNR and CDR2 FQNEAQ are derived from the germline V gene (reference sequence). V is clipped by 4 bases and J by 5 bases, and the sequence between their germline boundaries is 24 bases long. RNA was extracted using the RNeasy kit, and roughly 0.45 to 1 ug of the RNA was reverse transcribed with random hexamers. The immunoSEQ multiplex PCR assay, covering 54 Vbeta and 13 Jbeta segments, was used to amplify TCR beta CDR3 regions. Bias from PCR amplification was corrected by using a synthetic template baseline for primer optimization and for computational correction. On the study's bioinformatics: Only productive sequences were kept, with reads annotated to V, D and J genes according to IMGT and analyzed in immunoSEQ Analyzer. To calculate clonality, Shannon entropy was normalized by log2 of the number of productive unique sequences and then subtracted from one. For each patient and control, public and private clones were evaluated among the 100 most prevalent clones. A clone was defined as Susac-specific if it was absent from the healthy and MS cohorts, from about 1,100 published viral clones and from other ImmuneACCESS disease sequences. The public reads were run again by TCRdb, first through fastp at Q25 and then through MiXCR, and only productive beta chains were kept. Under each unique CDR3 protein, matching rows form one entry showing the most common genes and DNA. The V and J calls and clone size come from TCRdb's table, not from the authors' own analysis. This sample holds some 160,000 distinct CDR3 sequences; approximately 95% were observed only once. The top ten clones comprise 0.15% to 0.2% of the sample.

Comments on this clonotype: Its antigen target is currently unknown. Base qualities are not recorded, but no much larger clone differs from it by a single base.

The chain employs TRBV7-9 and TRBJ2-1; the D gene is not confidently resolved. The origin of this receptor is a human donor with multiple sclerosis. The specimen sequenced was CD8+ T cells from PBMCs. CDR3 sequence: CASSSPGRAGDPDNEQFF. In nucleotide form, the sequence is TGTGCCAGCAGCTCACCCGGACGGGCTGGAGACCCTGACAATGAGCAGTTCTTC.